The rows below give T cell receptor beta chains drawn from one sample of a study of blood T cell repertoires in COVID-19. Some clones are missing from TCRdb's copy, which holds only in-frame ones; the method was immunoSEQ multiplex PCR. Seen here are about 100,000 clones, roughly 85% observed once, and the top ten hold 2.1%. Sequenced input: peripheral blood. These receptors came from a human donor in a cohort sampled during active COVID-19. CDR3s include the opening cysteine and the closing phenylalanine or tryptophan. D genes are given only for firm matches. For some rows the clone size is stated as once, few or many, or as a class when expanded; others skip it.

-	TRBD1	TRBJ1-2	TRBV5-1	TGCGCCAGCAGTAACTCCGGGACAGGGGGCGATGGCTACACCTTC	CASSNSGTGGDGYTF
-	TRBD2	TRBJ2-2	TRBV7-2	TGTGCCAGCAGCCCTAGCGGGGGGGCGAGCACCGGGGAGCTGTTTTTT	CASSPSGGASTGELFF
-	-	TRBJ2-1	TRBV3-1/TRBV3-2	TGTGCCAGCAGCCGAGTGACTAGGGACAATGAGCAGTTCTTC	CASSRVTRDNEQFF
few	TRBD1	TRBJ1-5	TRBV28	TGTGCCAGCAGTCTGGGACAGTCACATCAGCCCCAGCATTTT	CASSLGQSHQPQHF
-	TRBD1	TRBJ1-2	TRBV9	TGTGCCAGCAGCGTAGGGGACAGGGTCGACTATGGCTACACCTTC	CASSVGDRVDYGYTF
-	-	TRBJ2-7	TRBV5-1	TGCGCCAGCAGCTTCCAGGGTCTCATAGGTTACGAGCAGTACTTC	CASSFQGLIGYEQYF
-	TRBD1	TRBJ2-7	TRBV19	TGTGCCAGTAGCGAAACCGGGACAGGGGGCTACGAGCAGTACTTC	CASSETGTGGYEQYF
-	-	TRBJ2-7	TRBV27	TGTGCCAGCGGTCCGGATGGGGCAGGAATATACGAGCAGTACTTC	CASGPDGAGIYEQYF
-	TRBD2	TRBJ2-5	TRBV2	TGTGCCATGCCGACTAGCGGCCACCAAGAGACCCAGTACTTC	CAMPTSGHQETQYF
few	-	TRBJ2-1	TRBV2	TGTGCCAGCAGGACCAACAGTAATGAGCAGTTCTTC	CASRTNSNEQFF
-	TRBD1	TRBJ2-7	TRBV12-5	TGTGCTAGTGCGTCCGGGACAGGGGCTTCCGAGCAGTACTTC	CASASGTGASEQYF
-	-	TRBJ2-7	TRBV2	TGTGCCAGCAGTGAAGCGTTGTTATCGTATTCCTACGAGCAGTACTTC	CASSEALLSYSYEQYF
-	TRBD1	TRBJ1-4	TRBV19	TGTGCCAGTAGCCCCCACAGGGGGAATCATGGGGAACTGTTTTTT	CASSPHRGNHGELFF
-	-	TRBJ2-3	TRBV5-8	TGTGCCAGCAGCTTGGGTCTAGCGAAAAGCACAGATACGCAGTATTTT	CASSLGLAKSTDTQYF
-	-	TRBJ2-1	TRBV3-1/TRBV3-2	TGTGCCAGCAGCCAAGTCCTAGCTGGGGAGGAGCAGTTCTTC	CASSQVLAGEEQFF
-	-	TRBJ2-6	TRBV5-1	TGCGCCAGCAGCTTGGAAGCAGGATCAGGGGCCAACGTCCTGACTTTC	CASSLEAGSGANVLTF
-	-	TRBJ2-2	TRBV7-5	TGTGCCAGAGCCAACAGGGGTATCACCGGGGAGCTGTTTTTT	CARANRGITGELFF
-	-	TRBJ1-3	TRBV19	TGTGCCAGTAGTATCGGTCCGAACTCTGGAAACACCATATATTTT	CASSIGPNSGNTIYF
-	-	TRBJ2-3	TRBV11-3	TGTGCCAGCAGCCGGTCGGGGTTTGATACGCAGTATTTT	CASSRSGFDTQYF
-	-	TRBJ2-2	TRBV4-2	TGTGCCAGCAGCCAGGCCTTGCCGGGCGGGGAGCTGTTTTTT	CASSQALPGGELFF
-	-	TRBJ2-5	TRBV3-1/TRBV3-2	TGTGCCAGCAGGAGTGATGAGACCCAGTACTTC	CASRSDETQYF
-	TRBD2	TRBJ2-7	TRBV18	TGTGCCAGCTCATCGGCGGGGACTAGCGGGACTTACGAGCAGTACTTC	CASSSAGTSGTYEQYF
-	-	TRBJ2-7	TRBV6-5	TGTGCCAGCAGTTCCCCGTACGAGCAGTACTTC	CASSSPYEQYF
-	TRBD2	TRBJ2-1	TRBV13	TGTGCCAGCAACTTCCCCGGGCAGGCGGGGGGGAATGAGCAGTTCTTC	CASNFPGQAGGNEQFF
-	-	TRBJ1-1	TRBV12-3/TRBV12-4	TGTGCCAGCAGTTCTCCCGCCGGGTATCAAGCTTTCTTT	CASSSPAGYQAFF
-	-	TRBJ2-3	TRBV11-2	TGTGCCAGCAGCCCCGGGACATACACAGATACGCAGTATTTT	CASSPGTYTDTQYF
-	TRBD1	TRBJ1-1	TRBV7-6	TGTGCCAGCAGCACCCAGGGGGTCACTGAAGCTTTCTTT	CASSTQGVTEAFF
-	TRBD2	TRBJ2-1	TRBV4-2	TGTGCCAGCAGCCAAGGCGGGAGCGGCTACAATGAGCAGTTCTTC	CASSQGGSGYNEQFF
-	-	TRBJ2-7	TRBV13	TGTGCCAGCAGTCAGGGGAGCTCCTACGAGCAGTACTTC	CASSQGSSYEQYF
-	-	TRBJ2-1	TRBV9	TGTGCCAGCAGCCGATTTACCGGGGATGAGCAGTTCTTC	CASSRFTGDEQFF
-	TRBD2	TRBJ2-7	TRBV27	TGTGCCAGCAGTCCCAGACTAGCGGAGCGCTACGAGCAGTACTTC	CASSPRLAERYEQYF
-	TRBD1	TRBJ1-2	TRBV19	TGTGCCAGTATCAGGGGACAGGGGAGCTATGGCTACACCTTC	CASIRGQGSYGYTF
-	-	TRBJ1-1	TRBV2	TGTGCCAGCTCGCAGGGCCCGGTCGCCGGATCAGCTTTCTTT	CASSQGPVAGSAFF
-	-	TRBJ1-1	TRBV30	TGTGCCATCGGACAGTCAATGAACACTGAAGCTTTCTTT	CAIGQSMNTEAFF
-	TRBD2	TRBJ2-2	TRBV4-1	TGCGCCAGCAGCCAAGAAGGGAGGGTCTCGGGCGGGGAGCTGTTTTTT	CASSQEGRVSGGELFF
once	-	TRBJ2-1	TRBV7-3	TGTGCCAGCAGCTTAAACAGGGCGGGGGTTCTCAATGAGCAGTTCTTC	CASSLNRAGVLNEQFF
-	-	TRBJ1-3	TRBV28	TGTGCCAGCAAATCACAGGAGTCCTCTGGAAACACCATATATTTT	CASKSQESSGNTIYF
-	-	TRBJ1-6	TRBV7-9	TGTGCCAGCAGCCATCTATCCGGCTCCTATAATTCACCCCTCCACTTT	CASSHLSGSYNSPLHF
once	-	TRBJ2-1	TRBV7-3	TGTGCCAGCAGCTTCCAACCGCAGGTCGAAGGCGAGCAGTTCTTC	CASSFQPQVEGEQFF
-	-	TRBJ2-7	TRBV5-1	TGCGCCAGCAGCTTTAGTAGTGAGGTTCGAACCTACGAGCAGTACTTC	CASSFSSEVRTYEQYF
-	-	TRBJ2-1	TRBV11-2	TGTGCCAGCAGCTTAGTTGGGGGGGCCTCCTACAATGAGCAGTTCTTC	CASSLVGGASYNEQFF
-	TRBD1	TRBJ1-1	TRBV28	TGTGCCAGCAGCGGGACAGGGGTTCCTGAAGCTTTCTTT	CASSGTGVPEAFF
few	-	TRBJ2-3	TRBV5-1	TGCGCCAGCAGCTTGGGGACAATCTCAGATACGCAGTATTTT	CASSLGTISDTQYF
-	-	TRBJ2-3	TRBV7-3	TGTGCCAGCAGCTTAGGGAGCGGGAGCACAGATACGCAGTATTTT	CASSLGSGSTDTQYF
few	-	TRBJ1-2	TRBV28	TGTGCCAGCAGTGTAGACAGTGGGATTAGGGGCTACACCTTC	CASSVDSGIRGYTF
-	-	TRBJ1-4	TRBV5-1	TGCGCCAGCAGCTTGGCAGGGGTGAATGAAAAACTGTTTTTT	CASSLAGVNEKLFF
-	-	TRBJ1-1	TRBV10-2	TGCGCCAGCAGTGCACAGCTGAACACTGAAGCTTTCTTT	CASSAQLNTEAFF
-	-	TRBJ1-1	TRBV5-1	TGCGCCAGCAGCTTCTCGGGGTGGGACACTGAAGCTTTCTTT	CASSFSGWDTEAFF
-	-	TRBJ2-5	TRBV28	TGTGCCAGCAGACTAGGGCCGGAGACCCAGTACTTC	CASRLGPETQYF
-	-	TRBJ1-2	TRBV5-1	TGCGCCAGCAGCTTTGACAGCTTCTATGGCTACACCTTC	CASSFDSFYGYTF
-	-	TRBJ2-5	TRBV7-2	TGTGCCAGCAGCTCCGGACAGACTAAAGAGACCCAGTACTTC	CASSSGQTKETQYF
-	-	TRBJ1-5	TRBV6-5	TGTGCCAGCAAAATAACAGGGAACGGGCCCCAGCATTTT	CASKITGNGPQHF
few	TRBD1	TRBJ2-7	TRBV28	TGTGCCAGCAGCCGCTACAGGGGTGGATCCTACGAGCAGTACTTC	CASSRYRGGSYEQYF
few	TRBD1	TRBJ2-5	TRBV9	TGTGCCAGCAGCGTAGAGGGGACAGCTCGCGGGGAGACCCAGTACTTC	CASSVEGTARGETQYF
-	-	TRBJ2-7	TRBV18	TGTGCCAGCTCACCCCGCGACAGGTCTCTCCTCGAGCAGTACTTC	CASSPRDRSLLEQYF
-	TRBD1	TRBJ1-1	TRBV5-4	TGTGCCAGCAGAATAGGACAGGGCCAAACTGAAGCTTTCTTT	CASRIGQGQTEAFF
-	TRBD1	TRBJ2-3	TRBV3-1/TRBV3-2	TGTGCCAGCAGCCATCCGGCTGCGAAAGACAGGGTTGCAGATACGCAGTATTTT	CASSHPAAKDRVADTQYF
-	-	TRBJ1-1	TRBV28	TGTGCCAGCAGTCCATGGGCCAATCGGGCTTTCTTT	CASSPWANRAFF
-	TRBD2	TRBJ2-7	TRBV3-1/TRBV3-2	TGTGCCAGCAGCGCGTCGTCTAGCGGGACTGAGCAGTACTTC	CASSASSSGTEQYF
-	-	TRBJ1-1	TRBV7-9	TGTGCCAGCACCCACCACAGGGAGGGTACTGAAGCTTTCTTT	CASTHHREGTEAFF